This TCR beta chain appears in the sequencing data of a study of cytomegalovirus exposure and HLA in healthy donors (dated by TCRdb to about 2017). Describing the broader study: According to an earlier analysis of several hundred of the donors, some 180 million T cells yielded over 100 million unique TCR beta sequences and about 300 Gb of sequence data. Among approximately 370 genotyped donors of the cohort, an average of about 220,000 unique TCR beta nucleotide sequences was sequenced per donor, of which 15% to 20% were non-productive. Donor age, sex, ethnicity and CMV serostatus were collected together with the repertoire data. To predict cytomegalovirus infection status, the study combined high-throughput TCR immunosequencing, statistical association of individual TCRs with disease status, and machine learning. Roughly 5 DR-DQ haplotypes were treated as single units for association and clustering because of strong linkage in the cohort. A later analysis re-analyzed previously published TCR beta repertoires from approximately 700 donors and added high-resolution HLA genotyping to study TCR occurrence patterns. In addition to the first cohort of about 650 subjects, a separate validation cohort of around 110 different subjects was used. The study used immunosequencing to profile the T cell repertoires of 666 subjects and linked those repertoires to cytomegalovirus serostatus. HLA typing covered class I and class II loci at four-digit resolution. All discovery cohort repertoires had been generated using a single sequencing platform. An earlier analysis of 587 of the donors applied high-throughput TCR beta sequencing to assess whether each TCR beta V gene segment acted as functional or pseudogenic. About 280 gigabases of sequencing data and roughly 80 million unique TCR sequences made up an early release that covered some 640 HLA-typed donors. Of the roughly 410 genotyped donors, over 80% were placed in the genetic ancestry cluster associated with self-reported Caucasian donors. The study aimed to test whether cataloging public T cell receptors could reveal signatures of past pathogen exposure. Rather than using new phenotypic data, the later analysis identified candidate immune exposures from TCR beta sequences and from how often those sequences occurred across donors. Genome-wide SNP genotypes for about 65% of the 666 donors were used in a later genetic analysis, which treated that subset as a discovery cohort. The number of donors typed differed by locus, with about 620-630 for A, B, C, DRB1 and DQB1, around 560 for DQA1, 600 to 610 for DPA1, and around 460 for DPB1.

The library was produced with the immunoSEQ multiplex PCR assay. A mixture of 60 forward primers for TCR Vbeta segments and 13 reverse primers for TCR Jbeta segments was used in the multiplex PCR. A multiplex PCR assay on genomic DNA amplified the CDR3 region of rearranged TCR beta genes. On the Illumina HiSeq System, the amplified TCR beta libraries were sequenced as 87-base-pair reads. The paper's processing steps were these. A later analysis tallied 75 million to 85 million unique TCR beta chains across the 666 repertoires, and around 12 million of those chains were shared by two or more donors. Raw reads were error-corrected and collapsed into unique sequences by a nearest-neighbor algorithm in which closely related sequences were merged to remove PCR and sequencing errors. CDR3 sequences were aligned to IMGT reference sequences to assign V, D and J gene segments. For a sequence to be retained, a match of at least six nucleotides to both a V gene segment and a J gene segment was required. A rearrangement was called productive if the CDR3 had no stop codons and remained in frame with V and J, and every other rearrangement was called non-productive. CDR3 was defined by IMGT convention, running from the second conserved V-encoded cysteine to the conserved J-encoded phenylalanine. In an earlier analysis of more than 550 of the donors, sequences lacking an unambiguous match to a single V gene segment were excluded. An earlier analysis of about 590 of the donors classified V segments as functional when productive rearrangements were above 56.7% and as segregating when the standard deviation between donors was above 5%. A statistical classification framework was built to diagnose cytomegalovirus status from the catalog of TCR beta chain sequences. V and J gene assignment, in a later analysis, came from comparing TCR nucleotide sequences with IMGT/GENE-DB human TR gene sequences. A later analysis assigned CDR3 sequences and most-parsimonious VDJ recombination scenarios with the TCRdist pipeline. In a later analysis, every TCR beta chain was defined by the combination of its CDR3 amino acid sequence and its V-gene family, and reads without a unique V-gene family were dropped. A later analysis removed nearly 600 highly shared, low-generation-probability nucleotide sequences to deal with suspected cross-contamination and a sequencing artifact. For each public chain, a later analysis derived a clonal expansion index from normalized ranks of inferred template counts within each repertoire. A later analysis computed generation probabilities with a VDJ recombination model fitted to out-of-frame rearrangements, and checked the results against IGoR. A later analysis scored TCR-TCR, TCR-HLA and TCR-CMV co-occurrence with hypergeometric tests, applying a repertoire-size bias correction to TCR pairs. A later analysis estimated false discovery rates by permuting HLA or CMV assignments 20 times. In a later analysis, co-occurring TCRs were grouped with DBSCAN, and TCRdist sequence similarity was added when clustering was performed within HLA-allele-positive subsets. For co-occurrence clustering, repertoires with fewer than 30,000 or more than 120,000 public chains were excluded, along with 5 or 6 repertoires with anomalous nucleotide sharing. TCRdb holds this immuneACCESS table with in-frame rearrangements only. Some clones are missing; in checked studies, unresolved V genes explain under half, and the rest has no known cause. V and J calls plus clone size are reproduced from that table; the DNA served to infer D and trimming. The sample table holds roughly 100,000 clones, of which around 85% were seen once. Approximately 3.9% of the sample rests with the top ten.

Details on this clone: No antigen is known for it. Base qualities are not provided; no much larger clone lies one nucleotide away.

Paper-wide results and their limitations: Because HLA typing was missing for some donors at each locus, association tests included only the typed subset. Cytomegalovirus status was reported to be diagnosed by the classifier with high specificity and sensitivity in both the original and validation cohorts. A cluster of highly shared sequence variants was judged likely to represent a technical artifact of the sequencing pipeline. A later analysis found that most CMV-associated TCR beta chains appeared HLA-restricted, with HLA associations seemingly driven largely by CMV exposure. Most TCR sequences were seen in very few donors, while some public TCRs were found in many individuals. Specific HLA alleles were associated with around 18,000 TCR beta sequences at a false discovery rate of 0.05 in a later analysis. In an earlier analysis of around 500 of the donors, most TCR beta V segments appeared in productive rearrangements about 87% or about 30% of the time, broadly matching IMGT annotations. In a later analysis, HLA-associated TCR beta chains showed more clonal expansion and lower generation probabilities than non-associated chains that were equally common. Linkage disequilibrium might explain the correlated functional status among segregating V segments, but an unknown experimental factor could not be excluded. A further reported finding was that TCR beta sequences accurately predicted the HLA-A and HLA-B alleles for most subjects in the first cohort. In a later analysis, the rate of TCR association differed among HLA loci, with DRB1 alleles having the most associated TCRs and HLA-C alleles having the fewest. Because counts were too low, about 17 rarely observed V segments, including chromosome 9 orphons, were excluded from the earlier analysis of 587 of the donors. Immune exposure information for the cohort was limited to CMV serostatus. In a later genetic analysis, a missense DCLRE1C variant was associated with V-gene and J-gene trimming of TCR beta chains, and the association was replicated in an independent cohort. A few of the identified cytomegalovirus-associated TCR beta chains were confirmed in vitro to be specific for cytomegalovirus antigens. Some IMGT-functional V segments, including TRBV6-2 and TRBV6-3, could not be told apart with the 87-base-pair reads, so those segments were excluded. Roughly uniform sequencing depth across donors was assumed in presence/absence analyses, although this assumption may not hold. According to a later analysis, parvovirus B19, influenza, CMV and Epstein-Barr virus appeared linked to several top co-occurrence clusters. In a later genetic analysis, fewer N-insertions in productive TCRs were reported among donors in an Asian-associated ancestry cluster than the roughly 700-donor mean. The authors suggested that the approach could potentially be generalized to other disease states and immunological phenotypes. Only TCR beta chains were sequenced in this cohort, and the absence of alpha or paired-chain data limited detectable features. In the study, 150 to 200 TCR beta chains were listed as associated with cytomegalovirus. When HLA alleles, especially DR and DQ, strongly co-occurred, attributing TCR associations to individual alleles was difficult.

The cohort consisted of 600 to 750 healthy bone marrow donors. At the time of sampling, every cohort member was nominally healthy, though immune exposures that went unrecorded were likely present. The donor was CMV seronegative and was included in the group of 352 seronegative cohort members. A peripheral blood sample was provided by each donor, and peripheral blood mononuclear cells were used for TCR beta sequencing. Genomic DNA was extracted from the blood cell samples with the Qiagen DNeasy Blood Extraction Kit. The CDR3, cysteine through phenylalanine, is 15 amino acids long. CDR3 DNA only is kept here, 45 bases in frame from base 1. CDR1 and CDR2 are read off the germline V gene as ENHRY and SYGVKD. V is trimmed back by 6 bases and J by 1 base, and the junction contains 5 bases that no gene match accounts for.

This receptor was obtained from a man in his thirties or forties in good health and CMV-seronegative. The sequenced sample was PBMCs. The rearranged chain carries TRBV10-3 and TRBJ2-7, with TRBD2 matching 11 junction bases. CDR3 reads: CAIRTGLADSYEQYF. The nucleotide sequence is TGTGCCATCAGAACGGGACTAGCGGATTCCTACGAGCAGTACTTC.